This TCR beta chain came from a study of T cell repertoires and HLA-DP antigens. Overall study context: Transduced HeLa cells presented HLA-DP to CD4+ T cells. Average DNA input: 218.4 ng for CD137+CD4+ sorts, about 1,200 ng pre-culture. The study, taken as a whole, reports: Naive and memory CD4+ repertoires were not analysed separately. Antigen presentation used HeLa cells, with total CD4+ cells responding.

The V gene's germline CDR1 is SGHTA and CDR2 FQGNSA. The CDR3 spans 12 residues. With 5 bases removed from V and 2 bases from J, the gap between germline ends came to 6 bases. Profiled with immunoSEQ multiplex PCR; TCRdb holds only in-frame clones, not every one. This sample has tens of thousands of clones, with about four fifths found just once. This clone occurred once. Its antigen is not known. The receptor was isolated from a man aged 55-75 years in good health and CMV-seronegative. Sequencing was performed on CD4+ T cells from PBMCs. The rearrangement uses TRBV7-2 and TRBJ2-5; D uncertain. The CDR3 here is CASSLVQETQYF. The DNA for the CDR3 is TGTGCCAGCAGCCTCGTGCAAGAGACCCAGTACTTC. The full variable domain, completed using reference TRBV7-2 and TRBJ2-5, is GAGVSQSPSNKVTEKGKDVELRCDPISGHTALYWYRQSLGQGLEFLIYFQGNSAPDKSGLPSDRFSAERTGGSVSTLTIQRTQQEDSAVYLCASSLVQETQYFGPGTRLLVL.